Presented here are 31 T cell receptor beta chains from one specimen sequenced in a study of CD8 T cells in ankylosing spondylitis. MiXCR was run by TCRdb on the 5' RACE reads, yielding one entry per CDR3 protein. In the table there are 200,000 or so distinct CDR3 sequences, 10% to 15% of which are singletons. Material for sequencing was blood, either unsorted or a sorted T cell fraction (not recorded which). The source of these receptors is a female donor with ankylosing spondylitis or in good health (not recorded which).

At least ten counts were recorded for this clonotype. The chain uses TRBV24-1 and TRBJ1-1; D may be TRBD1 (5 bases). Germline V gene sequence: CDR1 KGHDR, CDR2 SFDVKD. This CDR3 has 14 residues. V lost 10 bases and J 1 base, leaving 15 bases between the germline ends. The CDR3, as DNA: TGTGCCACAAAACCGACAGCCCCGAACACTGAAGCTTTCTTT. Translation: CATKPTAPNTEAFF.

This clonotype appeared once. The missing conserved phenylalanine or tryptophan at the end of this CDR3 makes a read error likely. This chain links TRBV6-2 or TRBV6-3 with TRBJ2-7; 7 positions match TRBD1. Per germline, CDR1 MNHEY and CDR2 SVGEGT. Trimming at V came to 6 bases and at J to 2 bases, leaving 4 bases not matched to a gene. The CDR3 runs 13 residues. In nucleotides, the CDR3 is TGTGCCAGCAGCAGACAGGGCCCCTACGAGCAGTACTAC. It is translated as CASSRQGPYEQYY.

This clonotype occurred many times. This chain uses TRBV27 with TRBJ1-5; TRBD1 matches 7 bases. This CDR3 spans 14 amino acids. V gave up 6 bases and J gave up 5 bases; unmatched junction bases: 7. Germline V CDR1 and CDR2: MNHEY, SMNVEV (reference sequence). DNA of the CDR3: TGTGCCAGCAGCATGATCAGGGGGTATCAGCCCCAGCATTTT. Its translation is CASSMIRGYQPQHF.

This clonotype occurred many times. The chain carries TRBV25-1 and TRBJ2-2, with 8 bases matching TRBD1. Germline CDR1 reads MGHDK; CDR2 reads SYGVNS. This CDR3 region has 18 residues. V shed 6 bases and J 0 bases; nucleotides not matched to a gene: 12. The CDR3 DNA reads as TGTGCCAGCAGCGATCCCTACTCAGGGGGCGCGAACACCGGGGAGCTGTTTTTT. As protein: CASSDPYSGGANTGELFF.

The rearrangement links TRBV7-2 to TRBJ2-7, with D unresolved. This CDR3 is built from 13 residues. CDR1 is SGHTA, CDR2 FQGNSA, per germline. V lost 1 base and J 3 bases, leaving 7 bases between the germline ends. The CDR3 loop reads CASSLVSVYEQYF. The CDR3 DNA reads TGTGCCAGCAGCTTAGTATCGGTCTACGAGCAGTACTTC.

This clonotype was detected a few times. The rearrangement joins TRBV27 to TRBJ2-7; D assignment may be TRBD1 or TRBD2 (5 bases each). This CDR3 is built from 14 residues. From germline, CDR1 is MNHEY and CDR2 SMNVEV (reference sequence). The V end was cut by 3 bases, the J end by 5 bases, with 14 bases between. The DNA of the CDR3 is TGTGCCAGCAGTTTTGCAGGTGGGGGTGACGAGCAGTACTTC. It translates to CASSFAGGGDEQYF.

This clonotype was found many times. The chain employs TRBV24-1 and TRBJ2-2; 12 bases fit TRBD2. The V gene end was trimmed by 9 bases and the J gene end by 5 bases; junction bases not matched to a gene: 3. Germline lookup yields CDR1 KGHDR and CDR2 SFDVKD. This CDR3 spans 14 amino acids. For the CDR3, the DNA is TGTGCCACCGGACTAGCGGGAACGACCGGGGAGCTGTTTTTT. Translation: CATGLAGTTGELFF.

This clonotype was observed many times. This rearrangement joins TRBV6-5 to TRBJ2-1, with TRBD2 matching 7 bases. V lost 2 bases, J lost 8 bases, and 6 bases stayed unmatched. The CDR3 consists of 14 residues. CDR1 is MNHEY, CDR2 SVGAGI, per germline. The CDR3 DNA follows: TGTGCCAGCAGTTACAGCGGGGCCCAGTATGAGCAGTTCTTC. Its translation: CASSYSGAQYEQFF.

The chain links TRBV11-2 to TRBJ2-1; D call uncertain. There are 19 residues in the CDR3. Trimming cost V 3 bases and J 0 bases, with 21 bases left between them. Germline lookup yields CDR1 SGHAT and CDR2 FQNNGV. In DNA form, the CDR3 reads TGTGCCAGCAGCTTTGACCCGACCCAAGCAACGCCCTCCTACAATGAGCAGTTCTTC. It codes for CASSFDPTQATPSYNEQFF.

For this clonotype: One end of the junction varies from germline; a read error may be responsible. This chain links TRBV12-3 or TRBV12-4 with TRBJ1-2, with a weak D call TRBD1 (5 bases). This CDR3 comprises 15 residues. The CDR3 region is CANSQRGGLIYGYTF. CDR3 DNA sequence: TGTGCCAACAGTCAGAGGGGCGGACTGATCTATGGCTACACCTTC.

This clonotype has a count of ten or more. A read error may produce the germline difference seen at one junction end. This chain connects TRBV10-3 to TRBJ2-5; D ambiguous. CDR3 size: 13 residues. The V gene's germline CDR1 is ENHRY and CDR2 SYGVKD. CDR3 coding DNA: TGTGCCATCTCTGAGGCCTACCAGGAGACCCAGTACTTC. As protein: CAISEAYQETQYF.

The chain couples TRBV18 to TRBJ1-2; possibly TRBD1 for D (5 bases). V lost 3 bases, J lost 4 bases, and 12 bases lay in between. CDR1 KGHSH and CDR2 LQKENI come from the germline V gene. The CDR3 runs 14 residues. The CDR3: CASSPPGGAYGYTF. The CDR3 nucleotides read TGTGCCAGCTCACCCCCTGGGGGTGCCTATGGCTACACCTTC.

In its sample, this clonotype was seen many times. CDR3 sequence: CASTQRGSRGIGYTF. The CDR3 bases are TGTGCCAGCACCCAACGGGGGAGCAGGGGGATTGGCTACACCTTC. The V and J genes are TRBV7-8 and TRBJ1-2; 7 bases agree with TRBD1. The CDR3 sequence is 15 residues long. The germline V gene encodes CDR1 SGHVS and CDR2 FQNEAQ. V gave up 7 bases and J gave up 7 bases; unmatched junction bases: 15. Complete variable domain (other parts from reference TRBV7-8 and TRBJ1-2): GAGVSQSPRYKVAKRGQDVALRCDPISGHVSLFWYQQALGQGPEFLTYFQNEAQLDKSGLPSDRFFAERPEGSVSTLKIQRTQQEDSAVYLCASTQRGSRGIGYTFGSGTRLTVV.

This clonotype appeared many times. The rearrangement links TRBV24-1 to TRBJ2-3; 7 nucleotides line up with TRBD2. V gave up 3 bases and J gave up 4 bases; unmatched junction bases: 12. The CDR3 has 17 residues. Germline lookup yields CDR1 KGHDR and CDR2 SFDVKD. The CDR3: CATSDPYGLESADTQYF. The CDR3 DNA reads TGTGCCACCAGTGATCCCTATGGACTAGAGAGTGCAGATACGCAGTATTTT.

There are many counts of this clonotype. This chain uses TRBV12-3 or TRBV12-4 with TRBJ1-5; D not resolved. The V gene lost 2 bases and the J gene lost 9 bases, with 8 bases spanning the gap. There are 12 residues in the CDR3. In DNA form, the CDR3 reads TGTGCCAGCAGTTTACGCGTGGGGCCCCAGCATTTT. Its protein product is CASSLRVGPQHF.

This clonotype was seen ten or more times. V gene TRBV29-1 combines with J gene TRBJ2-2; TRBD1 matches 8 bases. CDR1 SQVTM and CDR2 ANQGSEA come from the germline V gene. This CDR3 region has 14 residues. J lost 4 bases, V lost 6 bases, and 7 bases had no gene match. CDR3 nucleotides: TGCAGCGTACGGACAGGGTCATCCACCGGGGAGCTGTTTTTT. As protein: CSVRTGSSTGELFF.

This clonotype has only a few counts. The chain uses TRBV7-2 and TRBJ2-7; maybe TRBD1 (8 bases). V shed 3 bases and J shed 2 bases, with 20 bases lying between them. The CDR3 sequence is 17 residues long. The germline V gene has CDR1 SGHTA and CDR2 FQGNSA. CDR3 coding DNA: TGTGCCAGCAGCTTGGGTCCAGTACAGGGGGGGACCTACGAGCAGTACTTC. It encodes CASSLGPVQGGTYEQYF.

There are many counts of this clonotype. The chain uses TRBV4-2 and TRBJ1-1; no definite D call. The CDR3 loop spans 14 amino acids. CDR1 and CDR2 from the germline V gene are LGHNA and YNFKEQ. Trimming pared 0 bases from V and 1 base from J, leaving 6 bases between. The CDR3 reads CASSQENRNTEAFF. The CDR3 region has the DNA TGTGCCAGCAGCCAAGAAAACAGGAACACTGAAGCTTTCTTT.

This clonotype showed up many times. This chain links TRBV4-2 with TRBJ1-1, with unresolved D. CDR1 is LGHNA, CDR2 YNFKEQ, per germline. V gave up 4 bases and J gave up 4 bases, with 7 bases separating them. CDR3 length: 12 amino acids. The CDR3 nucleotides read TGTGCCAGCAGCCGGGGAGCCACTGAAGCTTTCTTT. Translated: CASSRGATEAFF.

Many counts were recorded for this clonotype. The gene calls are TRBV20-1 and TRBJ2-1; D is unresolved. Germline V CDR1 and CDR2: DFQATT, SNEGSKA (reference sequence). The CDR3 has 12 residues. Trimming removed 3 bases at V and 8 bases at J, with 11 bases between. CDR3 coding DNA: TGCAGTGCTAGCCCTAGTGTCGATGAGCAGTTCTTC. Translated, it gives CSASPSVDEQFF.

This clonotype was found many times. This chain uses TRBV10-3 with TRBJ2-7, with D hard to call. Germline lookup yields CDR1 ENHRY and CDR2 SYGVKD. Trimming left V 0 bases short and J 3 bases short, with 21 bases between. The CDR3 totals 18 residues. The CDR3: CAISESWVQVPPNYEQYF. The CDR3 DNA follows: TGTGCCATCAGTGAGTCGTGGGTTCAGGTACCACCAAACTACGAGCAGTACTTC.

This chain uses TRBV12-3 or TRBV12-4 with TRBJ1-6; no clear D. This CDR3 is built from 15 residues. V dropped 7 bases and J dropped 3 bases, with 13 bases sitting between them. The CDR3 sequence: CASTLMKNYNSPLHF. CDR3 in DNA: TGTGCCAGCACCCTTATGAAGAACTATAATTCACCCCTCCACTTT.

The gene calls are TRBV29-1 and TRBJ2-2; D is perhaps TRBD1 (5 bases). This CDR3 is built from 12 residues. Germline assignment: CDR1 SQVTM and CDR2 ANQGSEA. V lost 0 bases and J lost 10, with 9 bases in between. The CDR3 nucleotides read TGCAGCGTTGAAGACAGGGCCCAGGAGCTGTTTTTT. Translation: CSVEDRAQELFF.

V is TRBV27 and J is TRBJ1-1; 10 bases are a match to TRBD1. This CDR3 is 16 amino acids long. The J segment lost 5 bases and the V segment lost 5 bases, leaving 11 bases of the junction unmatched. From germline, CDR1 is MNHEY and CDR2 SMNVEV (reference sequence). CDR3 in amino acids: CASSTRQGALRTEAFF. The CDR3 DNA reads TGTGCCAGCAGTACTCGACAGGGGGCCCTGAGAACTGAAGCTTTCTTT.

This rearrangement joins TRBV7-2 to TRBJ2-1; 7 bases agree with TRBD2. Losses at the gene ends were 5 bases for V and 6 bases for J; bases not matched to a gene: 13. In germline, CDR1 is SGHTA, CDR2 FQGNSA. The CDR3 has 16 amino acids. In DNA form, the CDR3 reads TGTGCCAGCAGCCGTTTCCTTGCCAGGACTAGCAATGAGCAGTTCTTC. Translation: CASSRFLARTSNEQFF.

The table lists this clonotype with many counts. V usage is TRBV5-1 and J usage is TRBJ2-7; TRBD1 agrees at 8 bases. Germline V gene data show CDR1 as SGHRS and CDR2 as YFSETQ. With 4 bases clipped from V and 2 bases from J, the junction kept 11 bases outside the gene matches. This CDR3 region has 16 residues. In nucleotides, the CDR3 is TGCGCCAGCAGCCCCCGGACAGGGTACATCACCTACGAGCAGTACTTC. This gives the protein CASSPRTGYITYEQYF.

V and J are TRBV30 and TRBJ2-1; 7 nucleotides align to TRBD2. With V trimmed by 4 bases and J by 10 bases, 16 bases remained unmatched. From germline, CDR1 is GTSNPN and CDR2 SVGIG (reference sequence). This CDR3 has 15 residues. The DNA of the CDR3 is TGTGCCTGGAACAGTGGGACTACTAAACCCGGGGAGCAGTTCTTC. Protein product: CAWNSGTTKPGEQFF.

This clonotype occurred a few times. This rearrangement joins TRBV7-9 to TRBJ1-2, with 7 bases that match TRBD1. The CDR3 has 14 amino acids. Germline V lookup: CDR1 SEHNR, CDR2 FQNEAQ (reference sequence). Trimming cost V 3 bases and J 4 bases; bases outside gene matches: 5. As DNA, the CDR3 is TGTGCCAGCAGCTTTGAGGACAGGAGCTATGGCTACACCTTC. It yields the protein CASSFEDRSYGYTF.

This clonotype has at least ten counts. This chain connects TRBV7-2 to TRBJ2-3, with 8 bases matching TRBD2. The germline CDR1 and CDR2 sequences are SGHTA and FQGNSA. CDR3 size: 17 residues. Trimming removed 7 bases from V and 2 bases from J; junction bases left unmatched: 14. The CDR3 region is CASTDTGTRLLTDTQYF. The CDR3 DNA reads as TGTGCCAGCACCGACACCGGGACTAGACTTCTCACAGATACGCAGTATTTT.

This clonotype was observed at least ten times. V is TRBV7-2 and J is TRBJ1-1; TRBD1 might be the D (5 bases). The CDR3 extends over 13 amino acids. Germline values: CDR1 SGHTA, CDR2 FQGNSA. V lost 5 bases and J lost 2, with 9 bases in between. Here the CDR3 DNA reads TGTGCCAGCAGCCGACAGAAAAACACTGAAGCTTTCTTT. Translating gives CASSRQKNTEAFF.

This clonotype was detected many times. The chain recombines TRBV7-8 with TRBJ2-1, with 9 bases lining up with TRBD1. Germline values: CDR1 SGHVS, CDR2 FQNEAQ. The CDR3 has 16 amino acids. V shed 6 bases and J 1 base; nucleotides not matched to a gene: 7. Here the CDR3 reads CASSYSGTGSYNEQFF. CDR3 sequence (DNA): TGTGCCAGCAGTTACTCCGGGACAGGGTCCTACAATGAGCAGTTCTTC.